The T cell receptor beta chain under discussion was sequenced for a study of T cells in narcolepsy. On the study more broadly: Patients with NT1 or NT2 and healthy control donors were enrolled. Study-wide points: Reportedly, autoreactive clonotypes were serially detected in patients' blood but not controls'. Comparing one patient's CSF and blood CD4+ clonotypes highlighted HCRT- and TRIB2-specific autoreactive clonotypes. Some memory CD4+ repertoires had no autoreactive clone sequences.

In the case of this clone: Antigen specificity is unknown.

CDR1 is KGHSH, CDR2 LQKENI, per germline. V dropped 4 bases and J dropped 3 bases, with 9 bases sitting between them. The CDR3 is 13 amino acids. Method: immunoSEQ multiplex PCR; TCRdb's copy keeps in-frame clones and lacks some. The sample shows over 25,000 clones, under 85% of them seen only once. This chain joins TRBV18 and TRBJ1-1; no clear D gene. This clonotype was obtained from a human donor in good health. Input material: memory (CD45RA-) CD4+ T cells from blood. This chain's CDR3 is CASSQGFDTEAFF. The CDR3 bases are TGTGCCAGCTCACAGGGTTTCGACACTGAAGCTTTCTTT. Full variable domain (remainder filled in from reference TRBV18 and TRBJ1-1): NAGVMQNPRHLVRRRGQEARLRCSPMKGHSHVYWYRQLPEEGLKFMVYLQKENIIDESGMPKERFSAEFPKEGPSILRIQQVVRGDSAAYFCASSQGFDTEAFFGQGTRLTVV.